This T cell receptor beta chain stems from a study of Graves' ophthalmopathy and Graves' hyperthyroidism. General study points: A classifier, a 13-signature model, separated ophthalmopathy from stable hyperthyroidism with approximately 87% sensitivity and 75% to 82% specificity.

Other autoimmune diseases, uncontrolled infections, pregnancy and lactation each led to patient exclusion. Clinical symptoms, serum thyroxine, TRAb, thyroid ultrasound and orbital computed tomography were relied on for diagnosis. RNA transcripts were the source from which TCR beta CDR3 regions were amplified. HTBI primers were employed in first-round RT-PCR, then a second-round multiplex PCR followed. TCRdb reprocessed the multiplex PCR reads via MiXCR and lists one record per CDR3 protein. The sample lists over a million distinct CDR3 sequences; about 40% were seen once. With respect to this clonotype: Its cognate antigen is unknown. A junction boundary mismatches the germline segment, possibly from a read error.

This receptor was taken from an adult man with Graves' hyperthyroidism. Input material: peripheral blood or thyroid tissue (not recorded which).

The CDR3 is CSVEERAF. CDR3 bases: TGCAGCGTTGAAGAGCGCGCTTTT. This rearrangement joins TRBV29-1 to TRBJ2-2; no reliable D call. CDR1 SQVTM and CDR2 ANQGSEA come from the germline V gene. The CDR3 covers 8 residues.